The 8 T cell receptor beta chains reported below all come from one sample, sequenced in a study of CD8 T cells in Susac syndrome. Reverse transcription of about 0.45 to 1 ug RNA was carried out with random hexamers. TCRdb redid the calling of the immunoSEQ multiplex PCR reads with MiXCR, one entry per CDR3 protein. Among about 150,000 distinct CDR3 sequences listed, about 95% were seen once. The sequenced material came from CD4+ T cells from PBMCs. The receptors come from a human donor with Susac syndrome.

The chain employs TRBV5-4 and TRBJ2-5; 11 positions agree with TRBD2. The CDR3 runs 15 residues. Germline CDR1 is SGHNT and CDR2 is YYREEE (reference sequence). With V trimmed by 3 bases and J by 3 bases, 4 bases remained unmatched. The CDR3 loop is CASSSTSGGKETQYF. For the CDR3, the DNA is TGTGCCAGCAGCTCTACTAGCGGGGGTAAAGAGACCCAGTACTTC.

This clonotype was seen once. The rearrangement uses TRBV3-1 and TRBJ2-2; 8 bases map to TRBD1. V gave up 8 bases and J gave up 3 bases; unmatched junction bases: 5. Germline assignment: CDR1 LGHDT and CDR2 YNNKEL (reference sequence). There are 14 residues in the CDR3. The CDR3 spells CASREQGDTGELFF. CDR3 sequence (DNA): TGTGCCAGCCGCGAACAGGGGGACACCGGGGAGCTGTTTTTT.

V gene TRBV29-1 combines with J gene TRBJ2-5; the D is unclear. The V end lost 0 bases, the J end lost 5 bases, and 13 bases lay between the germline ends. The CDR3 length is 14 residues. The germline CDR1 and CDR2 sequences are SQVTM and ANQGSEA. Here the CDR3 reads CSVEDPALFETQYF. The CDR3 region has the DNA TGCAGCGTTGAAGATCCCGCGTTATTCGAGACCCAGTACTTC. The entire variable domain, with the rest obtained from reference TRBV29-1 and TRBJ2-5, is as follows: SAVISQKPSRDICQRGTSLTIQCQVDSQVTMMFWYRQQPGQSLTLIATANQGSEATYESGFVIDKFPISRPNLTFSTLTVSNMSPEDSSIYLCSVEDPALFETQYFGPGTRLLVL.

This chain joins TRBV15 and TRBJ2-1; TRBD1 might be the D (5 bases). The V end was cut by 0 bases, the J end by 8 bases, with 11 bases between. This CDR3 comprises 14 residues. Germline V gene sequence: CDR1 LNHNV, CDR2 YYDKDF (reference sequence). Here the CDR3 reads CATSREAGRDEQFF. The CDR3 coding sequence is TGTGCCACCAGCAGAGAGGCAGGGCGCGATGAGCAGTTCTTC.

The V gene is TRBV29-1, the J gene TRBJ1-5; weak D call: TRBD1 (5 bases). The CDR3 has 13 amino acids. The V end was cut by 0 bases, the J end by 9 bases, with 12 bases between. Germline CDR1 and CDR2: SQVTM and ANQGSEA. CDR3 sequence reads: CSVEEAGQSPQHF. CDR3 bases: TGCAGCGTTGAAGAGGCAGGACAATCGCCCCAGCATTTT.

The table lists this clonotype with a count of one. The rearrangement uses TRBV2 and TRBJ1-2; TRBD1 is a possible D gene (5 bases). V lost 5 bases to trimming and J lost 4 bases, with 14 bases between them. The germline V gene has CDR1 SNHLY and CDR2 FYNNEI. The CDR3 is made up of 14 amino acids. For the CDR3, the DNA is TGTGCCAGCAGTAAGGGACCGACAACCTATGGCTACACCTTC. Its translation is CASSKGPTTYGYTF.

This chain uses TRBV12-5 with TRBJ2-1; 8 positions agree with TRBD2. CDR1 and CDR2 (germline): LGHNT, FRNRAP. This CDR3 spans 13 amino acids. V gave up 3 bases and J gave up 8 bases; unmatched junction bases: 3. CDR3 nucleotide sequence: TGTGCTAGTGGTTTCACGGGGGGGGATGAGCAGTTCTTC. Translating gives CASGFTGGDEQFF.

The chain recombines TRBV6-2 or TRBV6-3 with TRBJ2-7; D not resolved. In germline, CDR1 is MNHEY, CDR2 SVGEGT. This CDR3 has 14 residues. The V and J ends lost 6 bases and 6 bases respectively, with 18 bases between them. The CDR3 DNA reads TGTGCCAGCAGCCCCCCGTCGACCGGCGGCGAGCAGTACTTC. It codes for CASSPPSTGGEQYF.